This is a list of T cell receptor beta chains from one sample in a study of T cell changes during pregnancy in multiple sclerosis. Assay used: immunoSEQ multiplex PCR; TCRdb lists only in-frame clones, some missing. The data show approximately 90,000 clones, approximately 90% seen once. Sequenced material: peripheral blood, taken before pregnancy. The receptors come from a female donor with multiple sclerosis, enrolled in a pregnancy study. Each CDR3 is given with its conserved first and last residue. A D gene is named only where the DNA matches it firmly. For some rows the clone size is stated as once, few or many, or as a class when expanded; others skip it.

j_call: TRBJ1-3
v_call: TRBV4-2
clone_size: NA
d_call: NA
cdr3_nt: TGTGCCAGCAGCCCACCGGACAGAAGCTCTGGAAACACCATATATTTT
cdr3_aa: CASSPPDRSSGNTIYF

j_call: TRBJ1-2
v_call: TRBV5-5
clone_size: NA
d_call: TRBD1
cdr3_nt: TGTGCCTCCAACAGGGGTGACAGAGCTGGGTATGGCTACACCTTC
cdr3_aa: CASNRGDRAGYGYTF

j_call: TRBJ2-7
v_call: TRBV6-5
clone_size: NA
d_call: TRBD1
cdr3_nt: TGTGCCAGCAGTTATCTCGGACAGGTGGGGAACTACGAGCAGTACTTC
cdr3_aa: CASSYLGQVGNYEQYF

j_call: TRBJ2-1
v_call: TRBV6-6
clone_size: NA
d_call: TRBD1
cdr3_nt: TGTGCCAGCAGACCCGGGACAGGGCGAAACAATGAGCAGTTCTTC
cdr3_aa: CASRPGTGRNNEQFF

j_call: TRBJ2-2
v_call: TRBV14
clone_size: NA
d_call: NA
cdr3_nt: TGTGCCAGCAGCCGCGTTCGGGGTGCCACCGGGGAGCTGTTTTTT
cdr3_aa: CASSRVRGATGELFF

j_call: TRBJ2-5
v_call: TRBV6-5
clone_size: NA
d_call: NA
cdr3_nt: TGTGCCAGCAGTTACTCGAGAGTTGAGAGAACCCAGTACTTC
cdr3_aa: CASSYSRVERTQYF

j_call: TRBJ2-7
v_call: TRBV21-1
clone_size: NA
d_call: NA
cdr3_nt: TGTGCCAGCAGCAATGCGGGAGAGGTCTACGAGCAGTACTTC
cdr3_aa: CASSNAGEVYEQYF

j_call: TRBJ1-2
v_call: TRBV29-1
clone_size: NA
d_call: NA
cdr3_nt: TGCAGCGTTGAGACCCCACTAGGAGCGGGGAACTATGGCTACACCTTC
cdr3_aa: CSVETPLGAGNYGYTF

j_call: TRBJ1-2
v_call: TRBV7-2
clone_size: NA
d_call: TRBD1
cdr3_nt: TGTGCCAGCAGCTTAAGAGGGAGGACAGGGGACTATGGCTACACCTTC
cdr3_aa: CASSLRGRTGDYGYTF

j_call: TRBJ1-5
v_call: TRBV30
clone_size: NA
d_call: NA
cdr3_nt: TGTGCCTGGAGCTTAGGGGAATCACAGCCCCAGCATTTT
cdr3_aa: CAWSLGESQPQHF

j_call: TRBJ1-1
v_call: TRBV18
clone_size: NA
d_call: NA
cdr3_nt: TGTGCCAGCTCACCAGACATGAACACTGAAGCTTTCTTT
cdr3_aa: CASSPDMNTEAFF

j_call: TRBJ2-2
v_call: TRBV5-4
clone_size: NA
d_call: TRBD2
cdr3_nt: TGTGCCAGCAGCTCCTGGGAGCGGGGGAACACCGGGGAGCTGTTTTTT
cdr3_aa: CASSSWERGNTGELFF

j_call: TRBJ2-7
v_call: TRBV6-5
clone_size: NA
d_call: TRBD1
cdr3_nt: TGTGCCAGCAGTTACTCGGCAGGGGGCTCCTACGAGCAGTACTTC
cdr3_aa: CASSYSAGGSYEQYF

j_call: TRBJ2-7
v_call: TRBV7-9
clone_size: NA
d_call: NA
cdr3_nt: TGTGCCAGCAGCGTGTCCCAGGACGAGCAGTACTTC
cdr3_aa: CASSVSQDEQYF

j_call: TRBJ2-5
v_call: TRBV5-6
clone_size: NA
d_call: NA
cdr3_nt: TGTGCCAGCAGCCCCACCGGACTGAGGGGGGAGACCCAGTACTTC
cdr3_aa: CASSPTGLRGETQYF

j_call: TRBJ2-7
v_call: TRBV6-1
clone_size: NA
d_call: NA
cdr3_nt: TGTGCCAGCAGTCGCGTCAACGAGCAGTACTTC
cdr3_aa: CASSRVNEQYF

j_call: TRBJ2-5
v_call: TRBV27
clone_size: NA
d_call: NA
cdr3_nt: TGTGCCAGCAGTCGTGCAAGGGGCCAAGAGACCCAGTACTTC
cdr3_aa: CASSRARGQETQYF

j_call: TRBJ2-3
v_call: TRBV2
clone_size: NA
d_call: TRBD2
cdr3_nt: TGTGCCAGCAGCGTAATTAGCGGGAGAGCAGATACGCAGTATTTT
cdr3_aa: CASSVISGRADTQYF

j_call: TRBJ2-2
v_call: TRBV18
clone_size: NA
d_call: NA
cdr3_nt: TGTGCCAGCTCATCCTCCCGGCCAGGGTCCGGGGAGCTGTTTTTT
cdr3_aa: CASSSSRPGSGELFF

j_call: TRBJ2-5
v_call: TRBV9
clone_size: NA
d_call: TRBD1
cdr3_nt: TGTGCCAGCACCGTAGGACAGGGTGGGCAAGAGACCCAGTACTTC
cdr3_aa: CASTVGQGGQETQYF

j_call: TRBJ2-2
v_call: TRBV5-8
clone_size: NA
d_call: NA
cdr3_nt: TGTGCCAGCAGCCCACCGGGCGGGAGGGAGCTGTTTTTT
cdr3_aa: CASSPPGGRELFF

j_call: TRBJ2-7
v_call: TRBV7-6
clone_size: NA
d_call: NA
cdr3_nt: TGTGCCAGCAGCTTAGCGGGGAGTTCCCTACGGGAGCAGTACTTC
cdr3_aa: CASSLAGSSLREQYF

j_call: TRBJ1-4
v_call: TRBV15
clone_size: NA
d_call: NA
cdr3_nt: TGTGCCACCAGCAGAGATGTTATAGGGGAAGGCGATGAAAAACTGTTTTTT
cdr3_aa: CATSRDVIGEGDEKLFF

j_call: TRBJ1-5
v_call: TRBV7-2
clone_size: NA
d_call: NA
cdr3_nt: TGTGCCAGCTCTACAAGAAGAGGTCAGCCCCAGCATTTT
cdr3_aa: CASSTRRGQPQHF

j_call: TRBJ1-1
v_call: TRBV29-1
clone_size: many
d_call: NA
cdr3_nt: TGCAGCGTTGGAGGGCAGGAAGCTTTCTTT
cdr3_aa: CSVGGQEAFF

j_call: TRBJ2-2
v_call: TRBV28
clone_size: NA
d_call: NA
cdr3_nt: TGTGCCAGCAGTCCGGGACTTTACACCGGGGAGCTGTTTTTT
cdr3_aa: CASSPGLYTGELFF

j_call: TRBJ1-2
v_call: TRBV6-6
clone_size: once
d_call: NA
cdr3_nt: TGTGCCAGCAGTTACTCGACGGGAGCTAACTATGGCTACACCTTC
cdr3_aa: CASSYSTGANYGYTF

j_call: TRBJ1-4
v_call: TRBV27
clone_size: NA
d_call: TRBD1
cdr3_nt: TGTGCCAGCAGTTTATGGACAGGGAAGGGTGAAAAACTGTTTTTT
cdr3_aa: CASSLWTGKGEKLFF

j_call: TRBJ2-6
v_call: TRBV2
clone_size: NA
d_call: NA
cdr3_nt: TGTGCCAGCAGTGAAGACGAGTTTTCTGGGGCCAACGTCCTGACTTTC
cdr3_aa: CASSEDEFSGANVLTF

j_call: TRBJ2-3
v_call: TRBV25-1
clone_size: NA
d_call: NA
cdr3_nt: TGTGCCAGCACTTCACGGGGGACAGATACGCAGTATTTT
cdr3_aa: CASTSRGTDTQYF

j_call: TRBJ1-4
v_call: TRBV12-5
clone_size: NA
d_call: NA
cdr3_nt: TGTGCTAGTGGTCTAGCGGACTTCCCGACGGATTTT
cdr3_aa: CASGLADFPTDF

j_call: TRBJ1-1
v_call: TRBV2
clone_size: NA
d_call: NA
cdr3_nt: TGTGCCAGCAGGAGCAGGGGAAACACTGAAGCTTTCTTT
cdr3_aa: CASRSRGNTEAFF

j_call: TRBJ2-7
v_call: TRBV13
clone_size: NA
d_call: TRBD1
cdr3_nt: TGTGCCAGCAGTCCATCCGGGACAGGATCCTACGAGCAGTACTTC
cdr3_aa: CASSPSGTGSYEQYF

j_call: TRBJ2-5
v_call: TRBV7-7
clone_size: once
d_call: TRBD1
cdr3_nt: TGTGCCAGCAGCTTAGGCGCAGGGGGAAGGGAGACCCAGTACTTC
cdr3_aa: CASSLGAGGRETQYF

j_call: TRBJ2-6
v_call: TRBV5-3
clone_size: NA
d_call: TRBD1
cdr3_nt: TGTGCCAGAAGACGAGGACAGGGGGGGGTAGGGGCCAACGTCCTGACTTTC
cdr3_aa: CARRRGQGGVGANVLTF

j_call: TRBJ1-5
v_call: TRBV9
clone_size: NA
d_call: NA
cdr3_nt: TGTGCCAGCAGCGTCGGCGGCGTCAATCAGCCCCAGCATTTT
cdr3_aa: CASSVGGVNQPQHF

j_call: TRBJ1-1
v_call: TRBV4-2
clone_size: NA
d_call: TRBD1
cdr3_nt: TGTGCCAGCAGCCAACCGGGACAGGGGACTGAAGCTTTCTTT
cdr3_aa: CASSQPGQGTEAFF

j_call: TRBJ1-4
v_call: TRBV5-1
clone_size: once
d_call: NA
cdr3_nt: TGCGCCAGCAGCTTGTTGCAGGGGTTTGATGAAAAACTGTTTTTT
cdr3_aa: CASSLLQGFDEKLFF

j_call: TRBJ1-1
v_call: TRBV7-2
clone_size: NA
d_call: NA
cdr3_nt: TGTGCCAGCAGCTCAACAGGTCCCAACACTGAAGCTTTCTTT
cdr3_aa: CASSSTGPNTEAFF

j_call: TRBJ2-1
v_call: TRBV5-1
clone_size: NA
d_call: TRBD2
cdr3_nt: TGCGCCAGCAGCTTAGGGACTAGCGGGGTTCGCAATGAGCAGTTCTTC
cdr3_aa: CASSLGTSGVRNEQFF

j_call: TRBJ1-2
v_call: TRBV19
clone_size: NA
d_call: TRBD1
cdr3_nt: TGTGCCAGTAGATTACTACAGGGGGCTAATTCCTACTATGGCTACACCTTC
cdr3_aa: CASRLLQGANSYYGYTF

j_call: TRBJ1-5
v_call: TRBV6-8
clone_size: NA
d_call: TRBD1
cdr3_nt: TGTGCCAGCAGTCGCACCGCCGGGACAGGAAATCAGCCCCAGCATTTT
cdr3_aa: CASSRTAGTGNQPQHF

j_call: TRBJ2-3
v_call: TRBV9
clone_size: NA
d_call: NA
cdr3_nt: TGTGCCAGCAGCGTAGACGGGTGGGGGCGGTACCGCACAGATACGCAGTATTTT
cdr3_aa: CASSVDGWGRYRTDTQYF

j_call: TRBJ1-2
v_call: TRBV7-8
clone_size: NA
d_call: NA
cdr3_nt: TGTGCCAGCAGCTCCGATATCGGGGGTTTAGATGGCTACACCTTC
cdr3_aa: CASSSDIGGLDGYTF

j_call: TRBJ2-2
v_call: TRBV14
clone_size: NA
d_call: NA
cdr3_nt: TGTGCCAGCAGCCGAGAGAGTCTAAACACCGGGGAGCTGTTTTTT
cdr3_aa: CASSRESLNTGELFF

j_call: TRBJ1-3
v_call: TRBV6-5
clone_size: NA
d_call: NA
cdr3_nt: TGTGCCAGCACCGAGCCCCCCGGAAACACCATATATTTT
cdr3_aa: CASTEPPGNTIYF

j_call: TRBJ1-1
v_call: TRBV30
clone_size: NA
d_call: NA
cdr3_nt: TGTGCCTGGAGTGTACTCTCGGTGAACACTGAAGCTTTCTTT
cdr3_aa: CAWSVLSVNTEAFF

j_call: TRBJ1-2
v_call: TRBV5-1
clone_size: NA
d_call: NA
cdr3_nt: TGCGCCAGTACTAACAAGGAGCCCTATGGCTACACCTTC
cdr3_aa: CASTNKEPYGYTF

j_call: TRBJ1-1
v_call: TRBV4-2
clone_size: NA
d_call: TRBD1
cdr3_nt: TGTGCCAGCAGCCAAGGACAGGGTCGGACTGAAGCTTTCTTT
cdr3_aa: CASSQGQGRTEAFF

j_call: TRBJ1-2
v_call: TRBV2
clone_size: NA
d_call: TRBD1
cdr3_nt: TGTGCCAGCAGTGACCCCAGGGGGTCCTCCTATGGCTACACCTTC
cdr3_aa: CASSDPRGSSYGYTF

j_call: TRBJ2-7
v_call: TRBV7-9
clone_size: NA
d_call: TRBD1
cdr3_nt: TGTGCCAGCAGCGCACAGGGGCCCTCCTACGAGCAGTACTTC
cdr3_aa: CASSAQGPSYEQYF

j_call: TRBJ1-2
v_call: TRBV18
clone_size: NA
d_call: NA
cdr3_nt: TGTGCCAGCTCACCACCCGGGAGAATGGATGGCTACACCTTC
cdr3_aa: CASSPPGRMDGYTF

j_call: TRBJ1-5
v_call: TRBV27
clone_size: NA
d_call: NA
cdr3_nt: TGTGCCAGCAGCCGTTACAGGGATCAGCCCCAGCATTTT
cdr3_aa: CASSRYRDQPQHF

j_call: TRBJ2-6
v_call: TRBV7-3
clone_size: NA
d_call: NA
cdr3_nt: TGTGCCAGCAGCTTACAGGCCTCTGGGGCCAACGTCCTGACTTTC
cdr3_aa: CASSLQASGANVLTF

j_call: TRBJ2-7
v_call: TRBV5-4
clone_size: once
d_call: NA
cdr3_nt: TGTGCCAGCAGCCCCCAACTCAGCGCCGAGCAGTACTTC
cdr3_aa: CASSPQLSAEQYF

j_call: TRBJ2-2
v_call: TRBV5-4
clone_size: NA
d_call: NA
cdr3_nt: TGTGCCAGCAGCTCGCGGCTAGCGATTGCGAACACCGGGGAGCTGTTTTTT
cdr3_aa: CASSSRLAIANTGELFF

j_call: TRBJ2-2
v_call: TRBV4-3
clone_size: once
d_call: TRBD2
cdr3_nt: TGCGCCAGCAGCCCCCAGTACGGGGGGACCACCGGGGAGCTGTTTTTT
cdr3_aa: CASSPQYGGTTGELFF

j_call: TRBJ2-7
v_call: TRBV6-5
clone_size: NA
d_call: NA
cdr3_nt: TGTGCCAGCAGTTACTCGGGCCAGTCCTACGAGCAGTACTTC
cdr3_aa: CASSYSGQSYEQYF

j_call: TRBJ2-2
v_call: TRBV5-5
clone_size: NA
d_call: NA
cdr3_nt: TGTGCCAGCAGCCGTCGGGAGCCTCGGGGCACCGGGGAGCTGTTTTTT
cdr3_aa: CASSRREPRGTGELFF